This T cell receptor (beta chain) emerged from a study of blood T cells in healthy people across ages. The CDR3 is made up of 14 amino acids. Germline V gene lookup returns CDR1 DFQATT and CDR2 SNEGSKA (reference sequence). Primed by a sample-barcoded 5' primer and a J-beta primer mix, a second PCR proceeded for roughly 7 to 11 cycles. One entry per CDR3 protein, called by TCRdb with MiXCR from the 5' RACE reads. Of about 970,000 distinct CDR3 sequences in the sample, roughly half were seen once. Caucasian individuals from Russia who were healthy and aged roughly 6 to 95 acted as donors. Worth noting for this clonotype: An end of the junction does not agree with germline; a read error may underlie this.

Sequenced: blood. This sequence was found in a woman aged 55-69 years in good health. The genes are TRBV20-1 and TRBJ2-1, with unresolved D. Here the CDR3 reads CNARSPVGNDEQFF. The CDR3 bases are TGCAATGCTAGGTCCCCTGTAGGGAATGATGAGCAGTTCTTC.